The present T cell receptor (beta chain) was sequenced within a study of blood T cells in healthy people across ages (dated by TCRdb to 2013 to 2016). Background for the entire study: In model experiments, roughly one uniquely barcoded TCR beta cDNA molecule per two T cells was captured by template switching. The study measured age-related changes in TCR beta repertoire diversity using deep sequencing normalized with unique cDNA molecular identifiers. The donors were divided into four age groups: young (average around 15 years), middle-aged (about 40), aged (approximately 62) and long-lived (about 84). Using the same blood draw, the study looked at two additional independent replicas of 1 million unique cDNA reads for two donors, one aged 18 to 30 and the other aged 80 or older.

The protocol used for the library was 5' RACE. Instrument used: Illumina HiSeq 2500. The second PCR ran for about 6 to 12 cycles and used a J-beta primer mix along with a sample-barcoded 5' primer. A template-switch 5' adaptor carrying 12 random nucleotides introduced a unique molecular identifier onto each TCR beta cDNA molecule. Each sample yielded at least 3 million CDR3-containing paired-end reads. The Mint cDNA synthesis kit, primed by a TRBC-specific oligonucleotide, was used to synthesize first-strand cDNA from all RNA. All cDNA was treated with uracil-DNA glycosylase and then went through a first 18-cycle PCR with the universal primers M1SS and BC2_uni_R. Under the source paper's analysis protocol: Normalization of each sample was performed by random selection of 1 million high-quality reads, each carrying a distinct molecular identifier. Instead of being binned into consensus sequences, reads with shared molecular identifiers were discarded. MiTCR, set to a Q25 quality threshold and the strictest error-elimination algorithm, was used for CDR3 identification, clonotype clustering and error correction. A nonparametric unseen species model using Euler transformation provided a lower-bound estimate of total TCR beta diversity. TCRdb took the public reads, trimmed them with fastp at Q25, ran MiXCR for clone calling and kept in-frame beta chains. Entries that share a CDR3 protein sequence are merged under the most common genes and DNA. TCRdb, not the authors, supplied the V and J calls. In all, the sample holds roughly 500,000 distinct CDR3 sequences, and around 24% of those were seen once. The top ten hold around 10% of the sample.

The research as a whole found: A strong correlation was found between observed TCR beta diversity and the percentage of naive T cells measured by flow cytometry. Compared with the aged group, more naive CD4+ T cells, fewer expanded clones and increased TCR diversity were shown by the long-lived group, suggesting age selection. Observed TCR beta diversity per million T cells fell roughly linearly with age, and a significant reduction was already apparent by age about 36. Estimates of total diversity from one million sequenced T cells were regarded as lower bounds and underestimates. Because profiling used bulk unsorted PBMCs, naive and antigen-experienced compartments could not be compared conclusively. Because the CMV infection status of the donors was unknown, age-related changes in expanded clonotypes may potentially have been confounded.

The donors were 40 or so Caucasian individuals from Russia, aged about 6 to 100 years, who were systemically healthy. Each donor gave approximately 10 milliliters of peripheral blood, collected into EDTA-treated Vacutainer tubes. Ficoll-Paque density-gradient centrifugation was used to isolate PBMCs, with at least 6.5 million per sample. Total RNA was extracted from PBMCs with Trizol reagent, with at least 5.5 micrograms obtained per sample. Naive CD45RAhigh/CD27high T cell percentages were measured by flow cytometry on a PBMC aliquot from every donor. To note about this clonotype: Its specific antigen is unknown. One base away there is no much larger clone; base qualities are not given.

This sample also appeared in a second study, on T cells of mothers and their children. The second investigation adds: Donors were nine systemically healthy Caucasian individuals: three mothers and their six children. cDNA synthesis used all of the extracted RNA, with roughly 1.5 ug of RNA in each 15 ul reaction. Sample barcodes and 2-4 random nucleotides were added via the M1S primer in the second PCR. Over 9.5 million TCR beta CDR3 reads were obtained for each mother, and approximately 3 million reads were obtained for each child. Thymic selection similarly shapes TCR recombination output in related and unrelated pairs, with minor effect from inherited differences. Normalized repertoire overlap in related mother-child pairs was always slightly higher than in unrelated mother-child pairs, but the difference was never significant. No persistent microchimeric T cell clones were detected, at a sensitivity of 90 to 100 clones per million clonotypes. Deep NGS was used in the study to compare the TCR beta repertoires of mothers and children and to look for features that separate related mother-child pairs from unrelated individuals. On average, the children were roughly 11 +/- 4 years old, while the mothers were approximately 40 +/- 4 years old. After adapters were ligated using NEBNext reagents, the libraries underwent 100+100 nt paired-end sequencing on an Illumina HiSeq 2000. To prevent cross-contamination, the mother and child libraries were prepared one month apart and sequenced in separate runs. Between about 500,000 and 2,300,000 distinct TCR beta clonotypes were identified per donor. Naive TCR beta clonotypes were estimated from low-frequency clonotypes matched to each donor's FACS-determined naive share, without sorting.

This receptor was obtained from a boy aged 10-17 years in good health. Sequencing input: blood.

The DNA sequence follows: TGCAGTGCTGGAAAGCGGGAGGGCGACAAGCAGTACTTC. It codes for CSAGKREGDKQYF. Recombination joined TRBV20-1 with TRBJ2-5; TRBD2 fits 10 bases in the junction. The CDR3 covers 13 residues, taking in both the cysteine and the phenylalanine. Only the CDR3 portion is preserved as DNA: 39 bases, with reading frame beginning at the first base. CDR1 and CDR2 are read off the germline V gene (reference sequence) as DFQATT and SNEGSKA. V ends up 5 bases short and J 11 bases short, with an unmatched junction base count of 11.